The following is a T cell receptor beta chain sequence with its context. This clone's antigen is unknown. Within one base of it there is no much larger clone, and no base qualities were kept. In the prospective study, participants were roughly 18 to 89 years old, resided in fewer than 25 geographic areas of the United States, and were enrolled through a virtual design. Cohort assignment in the prospective study relied on participant-reported clinical history from a screening survey and a study questionnaire. In the prospective study, mobile phlebotomists collected whole blood, serum and a nasopharyngeal or oropharyngeal swab from each participant. Additional blood draws and questionnaires over an approximately two-month period could optionally be provided by prospective study participants. Blood samples from the prospective study were shipped frozen or at room temperature prior to DNA extraction.

This sample stems from a study of blood T cell repertoires in COVID-19 (dated by TCRdb to about 2020). As for the study more broadly: Recovered participants in ImmuneRACE Cohort 3 were defined by two consecutive negative NP/OP PCR tests, clearance by a healthcare professional, or resolution of symptoms. Subjects who had been exposed to COVID-19, were actively infected with it, or had recovered from it provided the deeply sampled blood TCRbeta repertoires that made up the dataset. Nearly every sample came with metadata listing a de-identified subject ID, COVID-19 status, age in years and sex. Samples from collaborators originated in the United States, Italy and Spain and spanned both the acute and convalescent phases of COVID-19. The samples were drawn from the first 160 participants of the ongoing ImmuneRACE study and from over 950 subjects provided by 6 global collaborators. A freely available public database, intended as a resource for researchers studying the immune response to SARS-CoV-2, is where the repertoires were released. The material from the prospective study consisted of cDNA or gDNA derived from T cells, B-cell-depleted T cells, or PBMCs. Where available, HLA class I and class II types were taken from metadata supplied by the sample provider and were not determined by assay-based typing. Summary of the overall study and its limitations: The amount of clinical and demographic metadata varied by source and participant and was provided uncurated.

V sheds 3 bases and J sheds 9 bases, leaving 33 bases between their ends. CDR3 length: 18 amino acids, cysteine to phenylalanine. This entry keeps only the CDR3 DNA: 54 bases, framed from base 1. The CDR1 and CDR2 encoded by the germline V gene (reference sequence) are DFQATT and SNEGSKA. The immunoSEQ Assay, a bias-controlled multiplex PCR, was used to amplify TCRbeta CDR3 regions from genomic DNA. The paper's processing steps were these. Nucleated cell counts per sample were estimated from amplification of reference gene primers within the assay. To quantify the absolute abundance of each unique TCRbeta CDR3 rearrangement, sequence reads were collapsed and filtered. For each sample, productive Simpson clonality was calculated by taking the square root of Simpson's diversity index across productive rearrangements. TCRdb's version of the immuneACCESS table is confined to in-frame rearrangements and falls short of the full clone set. An unresolved V gene accounts for under half of the shortfall where checked; the remainder is of unknown origin. V and J calls and clone size follow that table, whereas D and trimming were derived from the DNA. For this sample the table gives about 150,000 clones, of which roughly 85% were detected only once. The ten largest clonotypes hold roughly 20% of the sample.

The sample taken for sequencing was PBMCs or T cells enriched from blood (not recorded which). The TCR comes from a woman in her 70s in a cohort exposed to, infected with or recovered from COVID-19 (not recorded which). This sequence uses TRBV20-1 and TRBJ2-7, and the D gene may be TRBD2, 6 bases matching. The CDR3: CSASGPASGDASPTRQYF. The DNA sequence is as follows: TGCAGTGCTAGTGGTCCCGCTTCGGGGGACGCCTCTCCTACGAGGCAGTACTTC.